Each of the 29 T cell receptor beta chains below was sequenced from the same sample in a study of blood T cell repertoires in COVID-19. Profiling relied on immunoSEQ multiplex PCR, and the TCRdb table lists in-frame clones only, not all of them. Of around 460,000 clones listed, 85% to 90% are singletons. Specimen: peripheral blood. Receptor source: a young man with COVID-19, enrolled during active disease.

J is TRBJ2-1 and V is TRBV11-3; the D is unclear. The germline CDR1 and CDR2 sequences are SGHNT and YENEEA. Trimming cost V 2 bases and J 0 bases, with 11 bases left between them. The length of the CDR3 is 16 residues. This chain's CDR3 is CASSLSATPSYNEQFF. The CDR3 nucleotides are TGTGCCAGCAGCTTATCAGCGACCCCCTCCTACAATGAGCAGTTCTTC.

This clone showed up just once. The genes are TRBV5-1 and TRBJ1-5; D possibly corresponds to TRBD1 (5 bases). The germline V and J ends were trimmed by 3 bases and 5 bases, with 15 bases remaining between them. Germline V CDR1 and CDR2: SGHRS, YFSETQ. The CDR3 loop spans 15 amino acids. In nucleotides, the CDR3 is TGCGCCAGCAGCTGGACCTGGGGGGAGGATCAGCCCCAGCATTTT. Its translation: CASSWTWGEDQPQHF.

The CDR3 region has the DNA TGTGCCAGCAGCCTCAGGGGCGACACCGGGGAGCTGTTTTTT. Amino acid sequence: CASSLRGDTGELFF. The rearrangement uses TRBV13 and TRBJ2-2, with D possibly TRBD1 on 6 matching bases. CDR1 and CDR2 (germline): PRHDT, FYEKMQ (reference sequence). The CDR3 runs to 14 residues. Deletions cut 5 bases from V and 3 bases from J, with 10 bases between.

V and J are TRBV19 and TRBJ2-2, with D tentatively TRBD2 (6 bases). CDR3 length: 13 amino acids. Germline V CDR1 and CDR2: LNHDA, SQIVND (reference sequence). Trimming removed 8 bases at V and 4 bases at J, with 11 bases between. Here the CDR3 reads CASASAGTGELFF. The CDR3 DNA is TGTGCCAGTGCTAGCGCGGGCACCGGGGAGCTGTTTTTT.

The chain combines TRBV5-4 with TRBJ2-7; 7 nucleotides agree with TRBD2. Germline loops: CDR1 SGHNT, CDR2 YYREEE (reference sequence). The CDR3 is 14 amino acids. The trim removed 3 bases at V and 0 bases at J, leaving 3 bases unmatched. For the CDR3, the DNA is TGTGCCAGCAGCTACGAGCGGGGCTCCTACGAGCAGTACTTC. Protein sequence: CASSYERGSYEQYF.

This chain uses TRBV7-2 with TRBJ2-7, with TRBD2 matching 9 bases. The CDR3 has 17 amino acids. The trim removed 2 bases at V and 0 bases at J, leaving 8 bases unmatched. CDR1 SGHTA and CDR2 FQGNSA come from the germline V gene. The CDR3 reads CASSLLLAGISSYEQYF. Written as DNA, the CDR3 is TGTGCCAGCAGCTTATTGCTAGCGGGGATAAGCTCCTACGAGCAGTACTTC.

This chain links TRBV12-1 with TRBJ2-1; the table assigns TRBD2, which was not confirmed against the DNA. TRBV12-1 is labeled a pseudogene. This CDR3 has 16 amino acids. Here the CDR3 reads CASSLLAGGLYNEQFF. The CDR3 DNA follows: TGTGCCAGCAGCTTACTAGCGGGAGGGCTCTACAATGAGCAGTTCTTC.

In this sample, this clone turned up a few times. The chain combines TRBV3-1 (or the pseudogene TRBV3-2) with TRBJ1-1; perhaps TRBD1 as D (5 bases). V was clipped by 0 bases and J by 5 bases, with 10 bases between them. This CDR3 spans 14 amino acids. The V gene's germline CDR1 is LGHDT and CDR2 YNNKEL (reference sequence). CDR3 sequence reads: CASSQDWGGTEAFF. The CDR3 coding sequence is TGTGCCAGCAGCCAAGATTGGGGGGGTACTGAAGCTTTCTTT.

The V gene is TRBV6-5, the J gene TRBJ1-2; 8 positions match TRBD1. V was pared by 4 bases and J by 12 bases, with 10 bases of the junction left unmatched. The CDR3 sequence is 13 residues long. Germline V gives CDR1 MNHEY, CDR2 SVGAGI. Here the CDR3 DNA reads TGTGCCAGCAGTTCCCCGACAGGGGACGACCACACCTTC. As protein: CASSSPTGDDHTF.

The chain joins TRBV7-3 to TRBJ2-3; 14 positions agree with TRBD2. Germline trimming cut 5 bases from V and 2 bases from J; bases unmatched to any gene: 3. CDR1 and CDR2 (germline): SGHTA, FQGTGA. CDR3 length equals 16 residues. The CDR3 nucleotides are TGTGCCAGCAGCGCGGGACTAGCGGGAGCCACAGATACGCAGTATTTT. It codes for CASSAGLAGATDTQYF. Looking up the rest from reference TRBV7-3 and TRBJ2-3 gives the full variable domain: GAGVSQTPSNKVTEKGKYVELRCDPISGHTALYWYRQSLGQGPEFLIYFQGTGAADDSGLPNDRFFAVRPEGSVSTLKIQRTERGDSAVYLCASSAGLAGATDTQYFGPGTRLTVL.

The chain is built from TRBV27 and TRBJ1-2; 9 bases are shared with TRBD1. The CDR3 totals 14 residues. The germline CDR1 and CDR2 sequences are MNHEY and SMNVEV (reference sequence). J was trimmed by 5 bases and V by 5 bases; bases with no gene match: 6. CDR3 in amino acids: CASSPTGGRYGYTF. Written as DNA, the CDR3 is TGTGCCAGCAGTCCAACAGGGGGCCGGTATGGCTACACCTTC.

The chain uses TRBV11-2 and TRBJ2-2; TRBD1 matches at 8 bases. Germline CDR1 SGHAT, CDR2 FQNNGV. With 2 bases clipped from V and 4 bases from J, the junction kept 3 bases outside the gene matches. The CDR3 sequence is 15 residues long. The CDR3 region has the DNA TGTGCCAGCAGCTTACAGGGGGCGGGCACCGGGGAGCTGTTTTTT. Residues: CASSLQGAGTGELFF.

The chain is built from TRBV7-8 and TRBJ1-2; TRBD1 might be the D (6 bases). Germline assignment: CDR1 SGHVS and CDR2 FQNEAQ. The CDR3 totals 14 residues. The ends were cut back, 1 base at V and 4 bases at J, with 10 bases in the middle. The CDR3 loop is CASSLDGQIYGYTF. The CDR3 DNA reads TGTGCCAGCAGCTTAGATGGACAGATCTATGGCTACACCTTC.

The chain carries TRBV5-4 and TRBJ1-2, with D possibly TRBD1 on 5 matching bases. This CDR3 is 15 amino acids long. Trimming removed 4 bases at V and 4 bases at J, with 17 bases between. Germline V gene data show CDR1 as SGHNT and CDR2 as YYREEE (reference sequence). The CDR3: CASSPPDSLTYGYTF. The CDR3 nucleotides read TGTGCCAGCAGCCCCCCCGACAGCCTTACCTATGGCTACACCTTC.

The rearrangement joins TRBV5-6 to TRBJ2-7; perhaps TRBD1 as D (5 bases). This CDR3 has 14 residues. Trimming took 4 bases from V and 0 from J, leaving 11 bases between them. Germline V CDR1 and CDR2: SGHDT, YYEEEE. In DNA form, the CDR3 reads TGTGCCAGCAGCCTCGGACACTACTCCTACGAGCAGTACTTC. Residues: CASSLGHYSYEQYF.

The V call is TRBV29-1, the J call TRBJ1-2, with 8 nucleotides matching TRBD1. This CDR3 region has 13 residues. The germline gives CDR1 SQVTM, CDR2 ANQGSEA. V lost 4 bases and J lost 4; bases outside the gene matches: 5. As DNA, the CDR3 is TGCAGCGTTGGACAGGGGAAAACCTATGGCTACACCTTC. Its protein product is CSVGQGKTYGYTF.

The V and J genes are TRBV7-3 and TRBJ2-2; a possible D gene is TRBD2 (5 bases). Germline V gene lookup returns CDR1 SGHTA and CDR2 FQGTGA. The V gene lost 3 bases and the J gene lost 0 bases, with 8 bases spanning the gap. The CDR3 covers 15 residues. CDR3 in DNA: TGTGCCAGCAGCTTCGGGGTCGCGAACACCGGGGAGCTGTTTTTT. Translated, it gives CASSFGVANTGELFF.

The CDR3 DNA sequence: TGTGCCAGCAGCGTGGGATCCGGGACAGTCTACGAGCAGTACTTC. This translates into CASSVGSGTVYEQYF. This chain joins TRBV9 and TRBJ2-7, with 7 positions matching TRBD1. CDR1 and CDR2 (germline): SGDLS, YYNGEE. The length of the CDR3 is 15 residues. The V and J ends lost 2 bases and 3 bases, in that order; junction bases with no gene match: 8.

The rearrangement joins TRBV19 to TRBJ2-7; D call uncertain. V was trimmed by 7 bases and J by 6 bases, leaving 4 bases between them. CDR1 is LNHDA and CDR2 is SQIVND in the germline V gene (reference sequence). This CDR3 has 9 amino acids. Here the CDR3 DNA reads TGTGCCAGTAAGCGCGAGCAGTACTTC. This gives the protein CASKREQYF.

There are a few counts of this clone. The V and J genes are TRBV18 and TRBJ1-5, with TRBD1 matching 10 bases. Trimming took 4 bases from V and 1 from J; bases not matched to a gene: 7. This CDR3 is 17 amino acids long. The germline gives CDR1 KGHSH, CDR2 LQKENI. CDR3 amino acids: CASSLRPGQGSNQPQHF. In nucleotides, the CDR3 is TGTGCCAGCTCACTTCGGCCGGGACAGGGGAGCAATCAGCCCCAGCATTTT.

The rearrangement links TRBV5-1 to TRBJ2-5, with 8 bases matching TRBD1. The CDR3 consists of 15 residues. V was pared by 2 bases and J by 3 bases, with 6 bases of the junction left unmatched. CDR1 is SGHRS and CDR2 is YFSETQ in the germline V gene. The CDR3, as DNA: TGCGCCAGCAGCTTAGGGTCAGGGGGCGAAGAGACCCAGTACTTC. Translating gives CASSLGSGGEETQYF. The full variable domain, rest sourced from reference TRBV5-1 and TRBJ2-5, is KAGVTQTPRYLIKTRGQQVTLSCSPISGHRSVSWYQQTPGQGLQFLFEYFSETQRNKGNFPGRFSGRQFSNSRSEMNVSTLELGDSALYLCASSLGSGGEETQYFGPGTRLLVL.

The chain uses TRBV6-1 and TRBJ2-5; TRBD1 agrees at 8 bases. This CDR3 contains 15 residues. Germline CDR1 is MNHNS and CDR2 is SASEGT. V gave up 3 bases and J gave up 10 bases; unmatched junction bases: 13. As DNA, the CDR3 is TGTGCCAGCAGTGAGTCGGACAGGGTAAGGATGGACCAGTACTTC. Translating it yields CASSESDRVRMDQYF.

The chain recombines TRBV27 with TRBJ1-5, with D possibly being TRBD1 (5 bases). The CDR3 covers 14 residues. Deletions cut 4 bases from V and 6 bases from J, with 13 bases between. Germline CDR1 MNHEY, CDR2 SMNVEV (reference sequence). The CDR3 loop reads CASSSLGGTQPQHF. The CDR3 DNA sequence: TGTGCCAGCAGTTCCTTGGGGGGGACTCAGCCCCAGCATTTT.

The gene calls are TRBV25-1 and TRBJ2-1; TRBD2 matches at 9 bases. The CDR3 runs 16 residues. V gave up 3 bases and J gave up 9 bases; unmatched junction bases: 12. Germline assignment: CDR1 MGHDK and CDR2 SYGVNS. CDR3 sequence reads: CASSDSGLAGMIEQFF. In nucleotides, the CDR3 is TGTGCCAGCAGTGACTCTGGGCTAGCGGGAATGATTGAGCAGTTCTTC. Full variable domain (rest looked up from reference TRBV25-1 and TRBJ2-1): EADIYQTPRYLVIGTGKKITLECSQTMGHDKMYWYQQDPGMELHLIHYSYGVNSTEKGDLSSESTVSRIRTEHFPLTLESARPSHTSQYLCASSDSGLAGMIEQFFGPGTRLTVL.

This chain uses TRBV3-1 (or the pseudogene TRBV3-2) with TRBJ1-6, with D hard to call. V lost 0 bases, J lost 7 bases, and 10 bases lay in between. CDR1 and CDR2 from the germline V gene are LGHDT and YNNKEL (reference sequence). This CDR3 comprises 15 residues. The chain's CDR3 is CASSQEPRGNSPLHF. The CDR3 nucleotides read TGTGCCAGCAGCCAAGAACCCCGAGGCAATTCACCCCTCCACTTT.

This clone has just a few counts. For the CDR3, the DNA is TGTGCCAGCAGCTTAACTGCCCAGAAGTCACCCCTCCACTTT. Its translation: CASSLTAQKSPLHF. The V and J genes are TRBV7-3 and TRBJ1-6; no firm D call. The CDR3 length is 14 residues. CDR1 is SGHTA and CDR2 is FQGTGA in the germline V gene. The ends were cut back, 0 bases at V and 10 bases at J, with 10 bases in the middle.

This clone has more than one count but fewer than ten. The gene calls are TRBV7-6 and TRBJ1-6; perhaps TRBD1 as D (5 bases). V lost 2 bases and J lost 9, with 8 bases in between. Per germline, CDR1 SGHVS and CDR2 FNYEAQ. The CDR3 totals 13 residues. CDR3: CASSLTQGSPLHF. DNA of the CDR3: TGTGCCAGCAGCTTAACCCAGGGTTCACCCCTCCACTTT.

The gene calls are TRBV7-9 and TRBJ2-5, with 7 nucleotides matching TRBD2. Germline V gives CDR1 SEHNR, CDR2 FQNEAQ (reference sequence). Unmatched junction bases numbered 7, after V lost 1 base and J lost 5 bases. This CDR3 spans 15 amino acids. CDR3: CASSLVRASGETQYF. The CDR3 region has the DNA TGTGCCAGCAGCTTAGTCCGGGCTAGCGGCGAGACCCAGTACTTC.

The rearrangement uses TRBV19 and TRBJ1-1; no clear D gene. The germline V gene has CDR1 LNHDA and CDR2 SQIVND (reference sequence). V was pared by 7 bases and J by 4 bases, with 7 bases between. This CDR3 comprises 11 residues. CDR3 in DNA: TGTGCCAGTACAGTCCGCACTGAAGCTTTCTTT. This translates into CASTVRTEAFF.